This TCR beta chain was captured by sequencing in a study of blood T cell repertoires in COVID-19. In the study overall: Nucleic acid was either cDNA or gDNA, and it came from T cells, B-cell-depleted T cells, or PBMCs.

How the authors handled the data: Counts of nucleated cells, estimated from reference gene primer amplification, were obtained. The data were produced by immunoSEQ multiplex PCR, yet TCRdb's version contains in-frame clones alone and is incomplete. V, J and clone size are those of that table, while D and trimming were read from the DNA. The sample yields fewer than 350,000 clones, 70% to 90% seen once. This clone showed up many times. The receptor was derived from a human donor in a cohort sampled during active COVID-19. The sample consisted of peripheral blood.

CDR3 sequence reads: CASIHGVGTEAFF. The CDR3 nucleotides are TGTGCCAGCATCCACGGGGTTGGCACTGAAGCTTTCTTT. The chain has TRBV7-9 and TRBJ1-1; D gene unclear. CDR3 size: 13 residues. Germline CDR1 reads SEHNR; CDR2 reads FQNEAQ (reference sequence). V lost 7 bases and J 4 bases, leaving 13 bases between the germline ends.